This TCR beta chain originates from a study of blood T cells in healthy people across ages. Study-wide context: Template switching retrieved approximately one barcoded beta molecule for each two T cells.

CDR3 size: 18 residues. V was pared by 5 bases and J by 7 bases, with 15 bases of the junction left unmatched. The germline V gene encodes CDR1 MDHEN and CDR2 SYDVKM. Through a sample-barcoded 5' primer and a J-beta primer mix, a second PCR was run for 7 to 11 cycles. One entry per CDR3 protein, called by TCRdb with MiXCR from the 5' RACE reads. The sample includes 1.2 million to 1.5 million distinct CDR3 sequences, around 42% of them seen just once. The individuals who served as donors were healthy Caucasians living in Russia, aged roughly 6 to 95. The sequencing input was blood. The chain combines TRBV28 with TRBJ2-1; TRBD2 agrees at 12 bases. The clonotype was recovered from a woman aged 18-29 years in good health. CDR3 region: CASSPLKTSGGRWNEQFF. In nucleotides, the CDR3 is TGTGCCAGCAGTCCCCTGAAGACTAGCGGGGGAAGGTGGAATGAGCAGTTCTTC.